This passage covers 9 T cell receptor beta chains from one sample sequenced in a study of T cells in Graves' hyperthyroidism and ophthalmopathy. The investigators amplified TCR beta CDR3 regions from RNA transcripts. Using the HTBI primer set, a first-round RT-PCR was run on the TCR CDR3. Via MiXCR, TCRdb re-called the multiplex PCR reads, giving one row per CDR3 protein. The sample lists about 380,000 distinct CDR3 sequences; approximately 17% were seen once. Sequencing was carried out using blood. The source of these receptors is a man aged 18 to 35 with Graves' ophthalmopathy.

The V call is TRBV6-1, the J call TRBJ2-6, with D unresolved. The CDR3 totals 14 residues. From germline, CDR1 is MNHNS and CDR2 SASEGT. Trimming removed 10 bases at V and 3 bases at J, with 13 bases between. The CDR3 bases are TGTGCCACAAGAGACCTAGGTGGGGCCAACGTCCTGACTTTC. It specifies CATRDLGGANVLTF.

This clonotype has more than one count but fewer than ten. The rearrangement joins TRBV6-1 to TRBJ1-2; perhaps TRBD1 as D (6 bases). The V and J ends lost 10 bases and 7 bases respectively, with 13 bases between them. Germline loops: CDR1 MNHNS, CDR2 SASEGT. This CDR3 region has 11 residues. The CDR3 region has the DNA TGTGCCACCGCCATGGACAGTGGCTACACCTTC. Translating it yields CATAMDSGYTF.

This clonotype occurred many times. The chain couples TRBV11-2 to TRBJ1-6; D is possibly TRBD1 (5 bases). Germline V CDR1 and CDR2: SGHAT, FQNNGV. V gave up 5 bases and J gave up 7 bases, with 12 bases separating them. The CDR3 is 14 amino acids. CDR3 DNA sequence: TGTGCCAGCAGCCCCCGTTCAGGGAATTCACCCCTCCACTTT. Translation: CASSPRSGNSPLHF.

This clonotype was seen more than once but under ten times. The chain carries TRBV19 and TRBJ2-1; TRBD1 is a possible D gene (6 bases). CDR1 is LNHDA and CDR2 is SQIVND in the germline V gene (reference sequence). CDR3 length: 15 amino acids. V lost 6 bases and J lost 4, with 16 bases in between. CDR3 amino acids: CASRPGHRTYNEQFF. CDR3 in DNA: TGTGCCAGTAGGCCGGGACATAGAACTTACAATGAGCAGTTCTTC. Based on the CDR3 plus reference TRBV19 and TRBJ2-1, the full variable domain is DGGITQSPKYLFRKEGQNVTLSCEQNLNHDAMYWYRQDPGQGLRLIYYSQIVNDFQKGDIAEGYSVSREKKESFPLTVTSAQKNPTAFYLCASRPGHRTYNEQFFGPGTRLTVL.

This clonotype was picked up many times. The V and J genes are TRBV24-1 and TRBJ1-5; D call uncertain. This CDR3 has 15 residues. V lost 4 bases and J lost 0, with 9 bases in between. Germline V gene lookup returns CDR1 KGHDR and CDR2 SFDVKD. CDR3 coding DNA: TGTGCCACCAGTGACGGACGGACTAGCAATCAGCCCCAGCATTTT. It encodes CATSDGRTSNQPQHF.

This clonotype was observed many times. The J gene is TRBJ2-1, the V gene TRBV7-6, with 9 positions matching TRBD2. The V gene end was trimmed by 1 base and the J gene end by 5 bases; junction bases not matched to a gene: 6. CDR1 SGHVS and CDR2 FNYEAQ come from the germline V gene. The CDR3 has 16 residues. In DNA, the CDR3 is TGTGCCAGCAGCTTAGTGCTAGCGGGGACTCACAATGAGCAGTTCTTC. It codes for CASSLVLAGTHNEQFF.

In its sample, this clonotype was seen many times. The V gene is TRBV5-1, the J gene TRBJ2-3; unclear D gene. Germline V CDR1 and CDR2: SGHRS, YFSETQ. Trimming removed 0 bases at V and 2 bases at J, with 7 bases between. CDR3 length: 14 amino acids. CDR3 residues: CASSLAVITDTQYF. The CDR3 nucleotides read TGCGCCAGCAGCTTGGCCGTGATCACAGATACGCAGTATTTT.

The V and J genes are TRBV19 and TRBJ2-1; 15 bases are a match to TRBD2. The V and J ends lost 5 bases and 7 bases, in that order; junction bases with no gene match: 3. CDR1 is LNHDA and CDR2 is SQIVND in the germline V gene (reference sequence). CDR3 size: 15 residues. This CDR3 is CASSAGLAGGNEQFF. CDR3 nucleotides: TGTGCCAGTAGTGCGGGACTAGCGGGGGGTAATGAGCAGTTCTTC.

This clonotype was found many times. This chain connects TRBV15 to TRBJ1-6; D gene ambiguous. The CDR3 sequence is 17 residues long. The V and J ends lost 0 bases and 2 bases respectively, with 11 bases between them. Germline assignment: CDR1 LNHNV and CDR2 YYDKDF (reference sequence). The CDR3 sequence: CATSRDAGGPYNSPLHF. The CDR3, as DNA: TGTGCCACCAGCAGAGATGCAGGAGGGCCCTATAATTCACCCCTCCACTTT.